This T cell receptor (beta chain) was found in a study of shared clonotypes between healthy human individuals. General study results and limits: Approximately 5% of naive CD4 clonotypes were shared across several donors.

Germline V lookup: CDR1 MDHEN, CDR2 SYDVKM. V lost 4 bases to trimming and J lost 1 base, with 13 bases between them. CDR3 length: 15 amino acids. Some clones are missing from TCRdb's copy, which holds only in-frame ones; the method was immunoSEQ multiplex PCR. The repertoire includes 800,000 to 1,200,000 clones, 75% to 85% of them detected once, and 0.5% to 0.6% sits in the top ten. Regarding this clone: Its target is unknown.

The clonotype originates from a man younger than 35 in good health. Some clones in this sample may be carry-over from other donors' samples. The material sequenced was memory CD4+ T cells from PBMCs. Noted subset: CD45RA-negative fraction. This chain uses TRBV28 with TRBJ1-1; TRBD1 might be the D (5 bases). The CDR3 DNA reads TGTGCCAGCAGTTACCCCACAGGCCCGAACACTGAAGCTTTCTTT. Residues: CASSYPTGPNTEAFF.